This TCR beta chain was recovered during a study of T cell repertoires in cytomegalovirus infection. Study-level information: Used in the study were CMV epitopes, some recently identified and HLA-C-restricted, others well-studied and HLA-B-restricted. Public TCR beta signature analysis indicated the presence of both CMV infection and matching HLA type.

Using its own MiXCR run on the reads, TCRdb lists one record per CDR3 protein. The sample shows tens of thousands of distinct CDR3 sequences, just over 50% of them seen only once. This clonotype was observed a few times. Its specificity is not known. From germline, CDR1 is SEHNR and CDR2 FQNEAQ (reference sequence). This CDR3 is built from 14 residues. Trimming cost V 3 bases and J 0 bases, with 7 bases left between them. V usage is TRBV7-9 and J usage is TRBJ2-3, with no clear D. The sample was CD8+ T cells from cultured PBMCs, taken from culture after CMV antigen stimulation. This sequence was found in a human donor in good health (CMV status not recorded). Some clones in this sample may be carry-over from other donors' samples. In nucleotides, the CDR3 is TGTGCCAGCAGCTTCCTCGACAGCACAGATACGCAGTATTTT. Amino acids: CASSFLDSTDTQYF. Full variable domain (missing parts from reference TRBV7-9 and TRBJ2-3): DTGVSQNPRHKITKRGQNVTFRCDPISEHNRLYWYRQTLGQGPEFLTYFQNEAQLEKSRLLSDRFSAERPKGSFSTLEIQRTEQGDSAMYLCASSFLDSTDTQYFGPGTRLTVL.